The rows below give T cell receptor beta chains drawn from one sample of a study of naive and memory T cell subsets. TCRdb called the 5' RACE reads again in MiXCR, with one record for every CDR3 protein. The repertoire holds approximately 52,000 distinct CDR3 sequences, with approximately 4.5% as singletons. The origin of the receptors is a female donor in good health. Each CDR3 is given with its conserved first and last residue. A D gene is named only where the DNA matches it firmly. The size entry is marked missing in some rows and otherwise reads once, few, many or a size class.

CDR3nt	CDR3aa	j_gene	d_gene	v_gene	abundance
TGCGCCAGCAGCCCCAGGGGGGTCCCGCCCCAGCATTTT	CASSPRGVPPQHF	TRBJ1-5	TRBD1	TRBV4-1	NA
TGTGCCAGCAGCTTGATTAACACTGAAGCTTTCTTT	CASSLINTEAFF	TRBJ1-1	NA	TRBV5-4	NA
TGCAGTGCTAGTTCCGGGGAGGGAACCGGGGAGCTGTTTTTT	CSASSGEGTGELFF	TRBJ2-2	TRBD2	TRBV20-1	many
TGTGCCAGCAGCGTCGCCACTAACGCCCGGTATGGCTACACCTTC	CASSVATNARYGYTF	TRBJ1-2	NA	TRBV9	many
TGTGCCAGCAGTGACACCTTCGACGAGCAGTACTTC	CASSDTFDEQYF	TRBJ2-7	NA	TRBV6-1	many
TGTGCCAGCTCACCTAGAGAGGGGACGGTGAGTAATCAGCCCCAGCATTTT	CASSPREGTVSNQPQHF	TRBJ1-5	NA	TRBV18	NA
TGTGCCAGTAATAGCGTCAGGGGGCTGGGTGAGCAGTTCTTC	CASNSVRGLGEQFF	TRBJ2-1	TRBD1	TRBV19	many
TGTGCCAGCAGACCCTCGGGAGGGACCACAGATACGCAGTATTTT	CASRPSGGTTDTQYF	TRBJ2-3	TRBD2	TRBV12-3/TRBV12-4	many
TGCGCCAGCAGCTTGGCAGTAGCGGGAGGCGCCTACGAGCAGTACTTC	CASSLAVAGGAYEQYF	TRBJ2-7	TRBD2	TRBV5-1	NA
TGTGCCAGCAGTTACTCGATCGCGGGAATCGCCTACGAGCAGTACTTC	CASSYSIAGIAYEQYF	TRBJ2-7	NA	TRBV6-2/TRBV6-3	many
TGTGCCAGTAGTATAGACTCTAGCGGAGCCTTCGTCTTCTACAATGAGCAGTTCTTC	CASSIDSSGAFVFYNEQFF	TRBJ2-1	TRBD2	TRBV19	many
TGTGCCAGTAGTATACCCTTCACAGATACGCAGTATTTT	CASSIPFTDTQYF	TRBJ2-3	NA	TRBV19	many
TGCGCCAGCAGCTTGCTCGGGACAGGCTCTACGGGCGAGCAGTACTTC	CASSLLGTGSTGEQYF	TRBJ2-7	TRBD1	TRBV5-1	many
TGTGCCAGCACCTCAGAATTTGGCCAGCCCCAGCATTTT	CASTSEFGQPQHF	TRBJ1-5	NA	TRBV6-1	many
TGTGCCACCAGTGATCTGAGCAGGGGGCGCAGCCAAGAGACCCAGTACTTC	CATSDLSRGRSQETQYF	TRBJ2-5	TRBD1	TRBV24-1	NA
TGTGCTAGTGGTTTTCGCATGAACACTGAAGCTTTCTTT	CASGFRMNTEAFF	TRBJ1-1	NA	TRBV12-5	many
TGTGCCAGCTCACCACAAAGCGTTGAGACCCAGTACTTC	CASSPQSVETQYF	TRBJ2-5	NA	TRBV18	few
TGCGCCAGCAGCTTGGTGCGACAGAACACTGAAGCTTTCTTT	CASSLVRQNTEAFF	TRBJ1-1	NA	TRBV5-1	NA
TGTGCCAGCAGTTTCAATCGACAGGGGCACTGGGGCTACACCTTC	CASSFNRQGHWGYTF	TRBJ1-2	TRBD1	TRBV12-3/TRBV12-4	NA
TGTGCCAGCAGTTTAACAGGGAGGAGGAATGAGCAGTTCTTC	CASSLTGRRNEQFF	TRBJ2-1	NA	TRBV28	many
TGTGCCAGCAGCTTAATACAGGGTGTAGGCAATGAGCAGTTCTTC	CASSLIQGVGNEQFF	TRBJ2-1	NA	TRBV13	NA
TGTGCCAGCAGCTTGGTGTCTAGTTCGCAGTTCTTC	CASSLVSSSQFF	TRBJ2-1	NA	TRBV5-6	many
TGTGCCACCAGCAGAGACAACAATGAGCAGTTCTTC	CATSRDNNEQFF	TRBJ2-1	NA	TRBV15	many
TGTGCCATCAGTGGCGCAGGGGGCGCGGGAAACCAGTACTTC	CAISGAGGAGNQYF	TRBJ2-5	TRBD1	TRBV10-3	many
TGTGCCAGCGGGCGGAACACTGAAGCTTTCTTT	CASGRNTEAFF	TRBJ1-1	NA	TRBV3-1	many
TGTGCCACAACAGACAGCAGCTCCTACGAGCAGTACTTC	CATTDSSSYEQYF	TRBJ2-7	NA	TRBV25-1	many